The sequence of this T cell receptor (beta chain) was determined in a study of T cells in Graves' hyperthyroidism and ophthalmopathy. This clonotype was seen ten or more times. Uncontrolled infection, other autoimmune disease, pregnancy or lactation barred patients from enrollment. The CDR3 regions of TCR beta were amplified from RNA transcripts. The primer set for the first-round RT-PCR of the TCR CDR3 was HTBI. MiXCR, run by TCRdb on the multiplex PCR reads, gives a single entry per CDR3 protein. Here the sample spans about 600,000 distinct CDR3 sequences, approximately 15% being singletons. The TCR comes from a woman aged 40 to 49 with Graves' ophthalmopathy. The material sequenced was blood.

The CDR3 region has the DNA TGTGCCAGCAGTGGCTCCGGGACAGGGAAGAATGAGCAGTTCTTC. The encoded protein is CASSGSGTGKNEQFF. The chain has TRBV2 and TRBJ2-1; 9 positions match TRBD1. Germline V CDR1 and CDR2: SNHLY, FYNNEI. V was clipped by 4 bases and J by 7 bases; unmatched bases: 8. The CDR3 runs 15 residues.